This T cell receptor (beta chain) stems from a study of blood T cell repertoires in COVID-19. Looking at the study overall: COVID-19 samples collected from the United States, Italy and Spain covered acute and convalescent phases. Sources were T cells, B-cell-depleted T cells, or PBMCs; the material itself was cDNA or gDNA.

The Seattle patients, enrolled during active infection, were followed longitudinally. Germline lookup yields CDR1 LGHDT and CDR2 YNNKEL (reference sequence). V lost 0 bases and J 11 bases, leaving 13 bases between the germline ends. The CDR3 spans 13 residues. Per the original data handling: The authors estimated nucleated cell counts from reference gene primer amplification. Generated by immunoSEQ multiplex PCR, the TCRdb table keeps only in-frame clones and is missing some. V, J and clone size are taken as reported in that table, and D and trimming were inferred from the DNA itself. This sample has roughly 200,000 clones, with approximately 78% found just once.

V is TRBV3-1 (or the pseudogene TRBV3-2) and J is TRBJ1-1, with no clear D. The sample was peripheral blood. The source of this sequence is a woman aged 80 or over with COVID-19, enrolled during active disease. The CDR3 bases are TGTGCCAGCAGCCAAGATCAGGATTCCCGCGCTTTCTTT. Translated, it gives CASSQDQDSRAFF.